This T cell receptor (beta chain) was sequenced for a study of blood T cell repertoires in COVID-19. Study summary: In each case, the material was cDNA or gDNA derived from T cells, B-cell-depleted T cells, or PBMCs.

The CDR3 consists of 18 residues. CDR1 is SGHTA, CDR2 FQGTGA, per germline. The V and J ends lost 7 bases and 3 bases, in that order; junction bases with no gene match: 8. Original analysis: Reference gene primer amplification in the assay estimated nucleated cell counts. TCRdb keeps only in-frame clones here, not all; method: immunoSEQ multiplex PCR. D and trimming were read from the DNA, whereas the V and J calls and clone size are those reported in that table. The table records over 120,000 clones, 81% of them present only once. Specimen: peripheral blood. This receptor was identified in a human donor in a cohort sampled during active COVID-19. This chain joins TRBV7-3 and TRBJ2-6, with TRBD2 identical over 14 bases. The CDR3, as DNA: TGTGCCAGCACCGGGACTAGCGGGAGTATTTTTGGGGCCAACGTCCTGACTTTC. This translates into CASTGTSGSIFGANVLTF.